Presented here are 13 T cell receptor beta chains from one specimen sequenced in a study of cytomegalovirus exposure and HLA in healthy donors. Here immunoSEQ multiplex PCR was the method, and the copy in TCRdb shows in-frame clones only, minus some. Of about 98,000 clones listed, roughly 87% are singletons. The source material was PBMCs. The receptors here all came from a young man in good health and CMV-seropositive.

This chain joins TRBV2 and TRBJ2-7; 7 positions match TRBD1. V gave up 6 bases and J gave up 0 bases; unmatched junction bases: 5. There are 14 residues in the CDR3. The germline V gene has CDR1 SNHLY and CDR2 FYNNEI. The CDR3 nucleotides are TGTGCCAGCAGAGATAGGGACAGCTCCTACGAGCAGTACTTC. It codes for CASRDRDSSYEQYF.

This rearrangement joins TRBV29-1 to TRBJ2-7; D possibly corresponds to TRBD2 (5 bases). The CDR3 covers 11 residues. Trimming removed 4 bases from V and 2 bases from J, with 6 bases in between. CDR1 SQVTM and CDR2 ANQGSEA come from the germline V gene. CDR3: CSVGGPYEQYF. CDR3 coding DNA: TGCAGCGTTGGCGGGCCCTACGAGCAGTACTTC.

The chain joins TRBV6-1 to TRBJ1-5; D is uncertain. Germline-derived CDR1 and CDR2 are MNHNS and SASEGT. CDR3 size: 15 residues. V lost 3 bases and J lost 2, with 11 bases in between. CDR3 nucleotide sequence: TGTGCCAGCAGTGAGGAGGGCGAGGGCAATCAGCCCCAGCATTTT. Amino acid sequence: CASSEEGEGNQPQHF.

The chain carries TRBV5-6 and TRBJ1-2; TRBD1 might be the D (6 bases). CDR3 length equals 13 residues. Germline loops: CDR1 SGHDT, CDR2 YYEEEE. V was trimmed by 1 base and J by 2 bases, leaving 6 bases between them. The CDR3 DNA is TGTGCCAGCAGCTTGAGGGGGAACTATGGCTACACCTTC. This gives the protein CASSLRGNYGYTF.

The sample holds one count of this clone. The chain carries TRBV7-3 and TRBJ2-5, with unresolved D. Trimming took 5 bases from V and 1 from J, leaving 8 bases between them. CDR3 length: 13 amino acids. Germline V gene lookup returns CDR1 SGHTA and CDR2 FQGTGA. For the CDR3, the DNA is TGTGCCAGCAGCCGCGGATCCCAAGAGACCCAGTACTTC. Translated, it gives CASSRGSQETQYF.

The chain carries TRBV11-2 and TRBJ1-1; 9 positions agree with TRBD1. Germline values: CDR1 SGHAT, CDR2 FQNNGV. The CDR3 loop spans 16 amino acids. Losses at the gene ends were 4 bases for V and 3 bases for J; bases not matched to a gene: 9. Here the CDR3 reads CASSSPGTGWHTEAFF. CDR3 nucleotides: TGTGCCAGCAGCTCACCCGGGACAGGGTGGCACACTGAAGCTTTCTTT.

This chain links TRBV4-3 with TRBJ1-1, with D unclear. Trimming cost V 4 bases and J 0 bases, with 12 bases left between them. This CDR3 region has 15 residues. CDR1 is LGHNA, CDR2 YSLEER, per germline. This CDR3 reads CASSRGPNMNTEAFF. For the CDR3, the DNA is TGCGCCAGCAGCCGAGGGCCTAACATGAACACTGAAGCTTTCTTT.

The J gene is TRBJ1-6, the V gene TRBV14; unclear D gene. V gave up 2 bases and J gave up 9 bases, with 5 bases separating them. The germline CDR1 and CDR2 sequences are SGHDN and FVKESK. CDR3 length: 12 amino acids. CDR3 sequence: CASSQPGSPLHF. The CDR3 DNA reads TGTGCCAGCAGCCAACCGGGTTCACCCCTCCACTTT.

This clone is a singleton in its sample. The V gene is TRBV5-1, the J gene TRBJ2-2, with 8 nucleotides matching TRBD1. This CDR3 spans 15 amino acids. Germline CDR1 reads SGHRS; CDR2 reads YFSETQ. The CDR3 bases are TGCGTTACTCATCCAGGGGGCGTAAACACCGGGGAGCTGTTTTTT. It encodes CVTHPGGVNTGELFF.

This clone was observed a handful of times. For the CDR3, the DNA is TGTGCCAGCAGCGAGGGTGGACAGGGTCGGTCACCCCTCCACTTT. Translated: CASSEGGQGRSPLHF. The chain carries TRBV9 and TRBJ1-6; 8 nucleotides agree with TRBD1. The CDR3 loop spans 15 amino acids. The germline CDR1 and CDR2 sequences are SGDLS and YYNGEE. The V segment lost 3 bases and the J segment 10 bases; nucleotides outside the gene matches: 9.

The sample holds one count of this clone. The gene calls are TRBV9 and TRBJ2-2; D might be TRBD1 (6 bases). CDR3 size: 14 residues. The V and J ends lost 7 bases and 1 base respectively, with 11 bases between them. The V gene's germline CDR1 is SGDLS and CDR2 YYNGEE. The chain's CDR3 is CASGLGGNTGELFF. The CDR3 bases are TGTGCCAGCGGTCTAGGGGGGAACACCGGGGAGCTGTTTTTT. Based on the CDR3 plus reference TRBV9 and TRBJ2-2, the full variable domain is DSGVTQTPKHLITATGQRVTLRCSPRSGDLSVYWYQQSLDQGLQFLIQYYNGEERAKGNILERFSAQQFPDLHSELNLSSLELGDSALYFCASGLGGNTGELFFGEGSRLTVL.

V and J are TRBV9 and TRBJ2-7; 8 bases match TRBD2. The CDR3 is 15 amino acids. In germline, CDR1 is SGDLS, CDR2 YYNGEE. Trimming removed 3 bases from V and 6 bases from J; junction bases left unmatched: 11. The CDR3 protein is CASSAGGGFLSEQYF. For the CDR3, the DNA is TGTGCCAGCAGCGCGGGAGGGGGGTTTTTGAGCGAGCAGTACTTC.

V and J are TRBV9 and TRBJ2-1, with D hard to call. The CDR3 consists of 12 residues. The V gene lost 0 bases and the J gene lost 10 bases, with 8 bases spanning the gap. CDR1 SGDLS and CDR2 YYNGEE come from the germline V gene. This CDR3 is CASSVDPLEQFF. For the CDR3, the DNA is TGTGCCAGCAGCGTAGATCCCTTAGAGCAGTTCTTC.